This entry lists 9 T cell receptor beta chains sequenced from one sample in a study of T cell responses to AZD1222 COVID-19 vaccine. Sequencing was performed with immunoSEQ multiplex PCR; in TCRdb, only in-frame clones are kept and a portion is missing. The repertoire holds 100,000 or so clones, with 84% as singletons. This specimen was peripheral blood, taken on day 0 of AZD1222 vaccination. These receptors came from an adult in good health.

This sequence joins TRBV6-5 and TRBJ1-2, with D perhaps matching TRBD1 (6 bases). V was trimmed by 5 bases and J by 9 bases, leaving 16 bases between them. Germline CDR1 MNHEY, CDR2 SVGAGI. The CDR3 extends over 13 amino acids. In DNA form, the CDR3 reads TGTGCCAGCAGTACAGGGTCCCTCCCTAGCTACACCTTC. Translation gives CASSTGSLPSYTF.

This chain joins TRBV5-6 and TRBJ2-2; D call uncertain. Germline V gene lookup returns CDR1 SGHDT and CDR2 YYEEEE. The CDR3 sequence is 14 residues long. V gave up 0 bases and J gave up 6 bases, with 9 bases separating them. This CDR3 is CASSLAVGSGELFF. The CDR3 DNA reads as TGTGCCAGCAGCTTGGCGGTGGGGTCCGGGGAGCTGTTTTTT.

The chain has TRBV5-6 and TRBJ2-6; no definite D call. The germline V gene has CDR1 SGHDT and CDR2 YYEEEE. V was trimmed by 4 bases and J by 4 bases, leaving 15 bases between them. CDR3 length: 16 amino acids. The CDR3 bases are TGTGCCAGCAGCCCCGTCGGGCTCTCCGGGGCCAACGTCCTGACTTTC. This encodes CASSPVGLSGANVLTF. The complete variable domain, with remaining parts taken from reference TRBV5-6 and TRBJ2-6, reads DAGVTQSPTHLIKTRGQQVTLRCSPKSGHDTVSWYQQALGQGPQFIFQYYEEEERQRGNFPDRFSGHQFPNYSSELNVNALLLGDSALYLCASSPVGLSGANVLTFGAGSRLTVL.

This clone has just a few counts. The rearrangement uses TRBV29-1 and TRBJ2-2; TRBD1 matches 7 bases. Germline CDR1 and CDR2: SQVTM and ANQGSEA. V dropped 4 bases and J dropped 5; count of bases not matched to a gene: 4. This CDR3 comprises 13 residues. CDR3 sequence reads: CSVGTGSTGELFF. CDR3 sequence (DNA): TGCAGCGTTGGGACAGGTTCAACCGGGGAGCTGTTTTTT.

The chain joins TRBV28 to TRBJ2-6, with 8 bases fitting TRBD1. CDR3 length: 17 residues. V was clipped by 5 bases and J by 2 bases; unmatched bases: 8. Germline lookup yields CDR1 MDHEN and CDR2 SYDVKM. This CDR3 is CASSPGTGRAGANVLTF. Here the CDR3 DNA reads TGTGCCAGCAGTCCCGGGACAGGTCGAGCTGGGGCCAACGTCCTGACTTTC.

This clone has at least ten counts. This specimen includes other DNA sequences encoding the same CDR3. The rearrangement joins TRBV2 to TRBJ1-6; TRBD1 might be the D (6 bases). Trimming shortened V by 2 bases and J by 1 base, and 6 bases separated the two germline ends. The CDR3 runs 15 residues. Germline V CDR1 and CDR2: SNHLY, FYNNEI. The CDR3 DNA follows: TGTGCCAGCAGTGAACAGGGGTCCTATAATTCACCCCTCCACTTT. It specifies CASSEQGSYNSPLHF.

The rearrangement joins TRBV7-6 to TRBJ1-1; the match to TRBD1 covers 9 bases. Unmatched junction bases numbered 3, after V lost 4 bases and J lost 6 bases. The CDR3 spans 13 residues. Germline CDR1 SGHVS, CDR2 FNYEAQ. The CDR3, as DNA: TGTGCCAGCAGCTCCTACAGGGGGCCTGAAGCTTTCTTT. Translating it yields CASSSYRGPEAFF. The full variable domain, with the rest looked up from reference TRBV7-6 and TRBJ1-1, is GAGVSQSPRYKVTKRGQDVALRCDPISGHVSLYWYRQALGQGPEFLTYFNYEAQQDKSGLPNDRFSAERPEGSISTLTIQRTEQRDSAMYRCASSSYRGPEAFFGQGTRLTVV.

The V gene is TRBV28, the J gene TRBJ1-6, with 7 bases that match TRBD1. Germline-derived CDR1 and CDR2 are MDHEN and SYDVKM. There are 17 residues in the CDR3. Trimming took 5 bases from V and 0 from J; bases not matched to a gene: 7. CDR3 sequence reads: CASSPPGGSSYNSPLHF. The CDR3 DNA sequence: TGTGCCAGCAGTCCCCCAGGGGGGAGCTCCTATAATTCACCCCTCCACTTT. The full variable domain, in which reference TRBV28 and TRBJ1-6 provide the parts outside the CDR3, is DVKVTQSSRYLVKRTGEKVFLECVQDMDHENMFWYRQDPGLGLRLIYFSYDVKMKEKGDIPEGYSVSREKKERFSLILESASTNQTSMYLCASSPPGGSSYNSPLHFGNGTRLTVT.

J is TRBJ1-1 and V is TRBV4-3; 7 nucleotides agree with TRBD1. With V trimmed by 0 bases and J by 11 bases, 9 bases remained unmatched. CDR1 and CDR2 from the germline V gene are LGHNA and YSLEER. The CDR3 loop spans 14 amino acids. The CDR3 is CASSQDTVSTGAFF. DNA for the CDR3: TGCGCCAGCAGCCAAGATACGGTGTCGACAGGGGCTTTCTTT.